This T cell receptor beta chain was recorded in a study of T cell repertoires in cytomegalovirus infection. Study context: Based on public TCR beta signatures, there were indications of CMV infection and of a matching HLA type. The study, taken as a whole, reports: Summed frequency of public TCR beta families distinguished CMV carriers with the relevant HLA.

Worth noting for this clonotype: The target antigen is unknown.

TCRdb fed the reads into MiXCR, producing one record per CDR3 protein. This table has some 300,000 distinct CDR3 sequences, around 9.6% appearing once. Sequencing was performed on PBMCs. The TCR sequence derives from a human donor in good health (CMV status not recorded). Some clones in this sample may be carry-over from other donors' samples.

The CDR3 protein is CASRVEEGYTYGYTF. The CDR3 DNA reads as TGTGCCAGCAGAGTCGAAGAAGGTTATACCTATGGCTACACCTTC. This chain links TRBV6-6 with TRBJ1-2; the D is unclear. The CDR3 is 15 residues long. Trimming pared 6 bases from V and 4 bases from J, leaving 18 bases between. Germline lookup yields CDR1 MNHNY and CDR2 SVGAGI (reference sequence).